This T cell receptor beta chain emerged from a study of blood T cells in healthy people across ages. It was with a sample-barcoded 5' primer and a J-beta primer mix that a second PCR of roughly 7 to 12 cycles was run. Using its own MiXCR run on the 5' RACE reads, TCRdb lists one record per CDR3 protein. This table holds about 1.5 million distinct CDR3 sequences, approximately 43% found once. This clonotype was recorded a few times. The germline V gene has CDR1 SGDLS and CDR2 YYNGEE. The CDR3 length is 18 residues. The ends were cut back, 0 bases at V and 0 bases at J, with 17 bases in the middle. This chain joins TRBV9 and TRBJ2-3, with a possible D match to TRBD2 (5 bases). The sequencing sample was made of blood. The TCR originated in a woman between 18 and 29 years old in good health. This chain's CDR3 is CASSVAPPRAESTDTQYF. The CDR3 DNA reads as TGTGCCAGCAGCGTAGCCCCCCCTCGAGCGGAAAGCACAGATACGCAGTATTTT.